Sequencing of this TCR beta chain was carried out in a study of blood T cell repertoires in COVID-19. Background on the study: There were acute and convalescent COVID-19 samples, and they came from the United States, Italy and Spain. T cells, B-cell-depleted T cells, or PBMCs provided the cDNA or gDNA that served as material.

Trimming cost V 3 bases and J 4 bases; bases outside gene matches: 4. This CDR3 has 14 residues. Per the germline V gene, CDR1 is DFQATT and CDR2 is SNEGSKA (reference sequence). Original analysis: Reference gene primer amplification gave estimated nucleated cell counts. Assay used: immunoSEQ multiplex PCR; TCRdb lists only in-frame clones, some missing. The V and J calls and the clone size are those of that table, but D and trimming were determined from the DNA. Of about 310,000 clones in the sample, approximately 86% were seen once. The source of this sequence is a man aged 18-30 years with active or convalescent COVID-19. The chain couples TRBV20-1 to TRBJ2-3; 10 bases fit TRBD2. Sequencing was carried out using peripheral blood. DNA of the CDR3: TGCAGTGCTAGTCTCCTAGCGGGAGCAGATACGCAGTATTTT. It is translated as CSASLLAGADTQYF.